Below, 14 T cell receptor beta chains from the same sample are listed, as sequenced in a study of control samples from healthy donors and cancer patients (dated by TCRdb to 2019 to 2021). The library came from the immunoSEQ multiplex PCR assay. TCRdb mirrors the immuneACCESS table, restricted to in-frame sequences. Some clones are absent from its copies; in checked studies, under half trace to an unresolved V gene, and the reason for the others is unknown. The sample yields 100,000 or so clones; approximately 80% were counted once. The ten biggest clones cover 10% of the sample. The sample taken for sequencing was blood. The receptors stem from a woman in her thirties in good health.

V is TRBV6-5 and J is TRBJ1-2; TRBD1 might be the D (5 bases). Trimming took 5 bases from V and 4 from J, leaving 11 bases between them. CDR1 MNHEY and CDR2 SVGAGI come from the germline V gene. The CDR3 spans 13 residues. CDR3 in DNA: TGTGCCAGCAGTCAGGGAGTCAGCTATGGCTACACCTTC. Its protein is CASSQGVSYGYTF.

V and J are TRBV9 and TRBJ1-3, with a weak D call TRBD1 (5 bases). The CDR3 totals 15 residues. Germline values: CDR1 SGDLS, CDR2 YYNGEE. V was clipped by 4 bases and J by 10 bases, with 21 bases between them. The CDR3 DNA reads as TGTGCCAGCAGCCCCCGGCTTGGTGCCGAGGGGACCATATATTTT. It translates to CASSPRLGAEGTIYF.

On this clone itself: Other DNA sequences within the sample encode an identical CDR3. This rearrangement joins TRBV19 to TRBJ1-5; D is undetermined. The CDR3 loop spans 13 amino acids. Trimming cost V 5 bases and J 7 bases, with 12 bases left between them. Germline CDR1 is LNHDA and CDR2 is SQIVND (reference sequence). CDR3 coding DNA: TGTGCCAGTAGTTCGGGGTTAAGACAGCCCCAGCATTTT. Translated, it gives CASSSGLRQPQHF. The full variable domain, its missing parts supplied by reference TRBV19 and TRBJ1-5, is DGGITQSPKYLFRKEGQNVTLSCEQNLNHDAMYWYRQDPGQGLRLIYYSQIVNDFQKGDIAEGYSVSREKKESFPLTVTSAQKNPTAFYLCASSSGLRQPQHFGDGTRLSIL.

This chain connects TRBV6-2 or TRBV6-3 to TRBJ1-2; D may be TRBD1 (6 bases). The CDR3 has 17 amino acids. Between the trimmed V and J ends, which lost 6 bases and 2 bases, there was a span of 22 bases. Per the germline V gene, CDR1 is MNHEY and CDR2 is SVGEGT. This CDR3 reads CASRPTGKGLANYGYTF. CDR3 nucleotides: TGTGCCAGCAGGCCTACAGGGAAGGGGTTGGCGAACTATGGCTACACCTTC.

V is TRBV12-3 or TRBV12-4 and J is TRBJ2-5; D possibly corresponds to TRBD2 (5 bases). The CDR3 spans 12 residues. Trimming took off 2 bases at V and 5 bases at J, with 6 bases between the two ends. The DNA of the CDR3 is TGTGCCAGCAGTTTAAGAGGGGAGACCCAGTACTTC. Its protein is CASSLRGETQYF.

This clone was counted a few times. This rearrangement joins TRBV27 to TRBJ2-7, with D perhaps assigned TRBD1 or TRBD2 (5 bases each). Trimming shortened V by 3 bases and J by 2 bases, and 8 bases separated the two germline ends. The CDR3 extends over 13 amino acids. From germline, CDR1 is MNHEY and CDR2 SMNVEV (reference sequence). The CDR3 loop reads CASSFGTAYEQYF. The CDR3 coding sequence is TGTGCCAGCAGTTTTGGGACGGCCTACGAGCAGTACTTC.

The CDR3: CASGDTSGGYQETQYF. In DNA, the CDR3 is TGTGCTAGTGGCGATACTAGCGGGGGATACCAAGAGACCCAGTACTTC. V is TRBV12-5 and J is TRBJ2-5; 11 bases line up with TRBD2. The V segment lost 6 bases and the J segment 0 bases; nucleotides outside the gene matches: 6. Germline loops: CDR1 LGHNT, CDR2 FRNRAP. The length of the CDR3 is 16 residues.

The rearrangement uses TRBV11-2 and TRBJ1-4, with D perhaps TRBD1 (5 bases). Looked up from germline, CDR1 is SGHAT and CDR2 is FQNNGV. The CDR3 sequence is 17 residues long. With 2 bases removed from V and 3 bases from J, the gap between germline ends came to 16 bases. CDR3 amino acids: CASSLWDLGTPNEKLFF. DNA of the CDR3: TGTGCCAGCAGCTTATGGGACCTCGGGACCCCTAATGAAAAACTGTTTTTT. The entire variable domain, with the rest obtained from reference TRBV11-2 and TRBJ1-4, is as follows: EAGVAQSPRYKIIEKRQSVAFWCNPISGHATLYWYQQILGQGPKLLIQFQNNGVVDDSQLPKDRFSAERLKGVDSTLKIQPAKLEDSAVYLCASSLWDLGTPNEKLFFGSGTQLSVL.

The chain uses TRBV25-1 and TRBJ1-5, with unresolved D. This CDR3 spans 14 amino acids. Germline V lookup: CDR1 MGHDK, CDR2 SYGVNS. Trimming left V 6 bases short and J 4 bases short, with 13 bases between. CDR3 coding DNA: TGTGCCAGCAGGGGGTTCGGGATGAATCAGCCCCAGCATTTT. Encoded protein: CASRGFGMNQPQHF.

J is TRBJ1-4 and V is TRBV6-6; the match to TRBD1 covers 7 bases. This CDR3 has 14 amino acids. Germline CDR1 is MNHNY and CDR2 is SVGAGI (reference sequence). Unmatched junction bases numbered 10, after V lost 6 bases and J lost 9 bases. CDR3 bases: TGTGCCAGCAGAGCCCCAGGGGGTCATCAAAAACTGTTTTTT. This translates into CASRAPGGHQKLFF.

There are a few counts of this clone. The chain links TRBV5-1 to TRBJ2-5, with D possibly TRBD1 on 5 matching bases. Trimming took 0 bases from V and 5 from J, leaving 5 bases between them. The CDR3 is 12 residues long. The germline V gene has CDR1 SGHRS and CDR2 YFSETQ. The CDR3 is CASSLEGETQYF. The CDR3 DNA follows: TGCGCCAGCAGCTTGGAGGGGGAGACCCAGTACTTC.

This chain links TRBV6-6 with TRBJ1-2; D call uncertain. Trimming removed 0 bases at V and 4 bases at J, with 6 bases between. The germline V gene has CDR1 MNHNY and CDR2 SVGAGI (reference sequence). CDR3 length equals 13 residues. The CDR3 protein is CASSYSGAYGYTF. The CDR3 coding sequence is TGTGCCAGCAGTTACTCAGGTGCCTATGGCTACACCTTC.

The rearrangement links TRBV2 to TRBJ2-7; 7 bases agree with TRBD1. This CDR3 spans 14 amino acids. The V segment lost 3 bases and the J segment 5 bases; nucleotides outside the gene matches: 7. Germline assignment: CDR1 SNHLY and CDR2 FYNNEI. CDR3 sequence: CASSEETGMDEQYF. In nucleotides, the CDR3 is TGTGCCAGCAGTGAGGAGACAGGGATGGACGAGCAGTACTTC. Full variable domain (outside the CDR3, taken from reference TRBV2 and TRBJ2-7): EPEVTQTPSHQVTQMGQEVILRCVPISNHLYFYWYRQILGQKVEFLVSFYNNEISEKSEIFDDQFSVERPDGSNFTLKIRSTKLEDSAMYFCASSEETGMDEQYFGPGTRLTVT.

This clone has a count of ten or more. The chain is built from TRBV11-2 and TRBJ2-2, with D perhaps TRBD1 or TRBD2 (5 bases each). This CDR3 has 17 residues. V was cut by 5 bases and J by 0 bases, with 16 bases left in between. Germline-derived CDR1 and CDR2 are SGHAT and FQNNGV. CDR3 sequence: CASSPGEWDANTGELFF. CDR3 bases: TGTGCCAGCAGCCCTGGCGAGTGGGACGCGAACACCGGGGAGCTGTTTTTT.